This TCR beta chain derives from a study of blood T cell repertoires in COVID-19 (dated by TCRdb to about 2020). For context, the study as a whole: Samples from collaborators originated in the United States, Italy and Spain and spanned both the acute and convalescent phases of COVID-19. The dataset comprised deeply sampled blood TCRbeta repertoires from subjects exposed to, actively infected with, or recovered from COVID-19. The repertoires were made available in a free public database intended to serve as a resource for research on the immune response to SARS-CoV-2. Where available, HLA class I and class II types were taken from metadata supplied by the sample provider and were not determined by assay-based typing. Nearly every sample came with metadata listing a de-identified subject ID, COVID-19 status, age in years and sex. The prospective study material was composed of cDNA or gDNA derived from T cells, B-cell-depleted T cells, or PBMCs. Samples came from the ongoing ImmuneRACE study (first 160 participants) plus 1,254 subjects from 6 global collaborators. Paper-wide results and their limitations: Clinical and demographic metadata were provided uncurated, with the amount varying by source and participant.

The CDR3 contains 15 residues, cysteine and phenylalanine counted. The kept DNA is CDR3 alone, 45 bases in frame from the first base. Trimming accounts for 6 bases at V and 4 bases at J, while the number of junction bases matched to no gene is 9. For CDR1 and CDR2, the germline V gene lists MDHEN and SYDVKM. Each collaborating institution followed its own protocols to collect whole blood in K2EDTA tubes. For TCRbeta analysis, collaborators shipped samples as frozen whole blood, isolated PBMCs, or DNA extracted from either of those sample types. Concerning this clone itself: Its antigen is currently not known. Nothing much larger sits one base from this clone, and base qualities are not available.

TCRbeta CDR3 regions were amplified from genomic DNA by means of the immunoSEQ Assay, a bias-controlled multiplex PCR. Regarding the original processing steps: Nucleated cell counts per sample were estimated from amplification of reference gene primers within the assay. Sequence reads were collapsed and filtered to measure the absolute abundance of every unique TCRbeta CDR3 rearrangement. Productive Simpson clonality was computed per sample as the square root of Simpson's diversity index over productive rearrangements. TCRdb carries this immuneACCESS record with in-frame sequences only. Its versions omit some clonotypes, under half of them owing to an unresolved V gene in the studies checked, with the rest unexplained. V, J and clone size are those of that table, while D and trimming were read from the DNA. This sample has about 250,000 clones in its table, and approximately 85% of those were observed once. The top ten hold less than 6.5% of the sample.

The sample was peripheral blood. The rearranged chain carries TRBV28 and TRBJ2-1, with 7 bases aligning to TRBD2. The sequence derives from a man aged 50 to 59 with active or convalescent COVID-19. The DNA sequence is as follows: TGTGCCAGCAGCGGACGGACTAGGTTATACAATGAGCAGTTCTTC. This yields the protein CASSGRTRLYNEQFF.